This entry describes one TCR beta chain. Original processing notes: Cell counts per sample came from amplifying reference gene primers. TCRdb keeps only in-frame clones here, not all; method: immunoSEQ multiplex PCR. The DNA was the basis for D and trimming; V, J and clone size are from that table. The sample consists of tens of thousands of clones, around 86% of them appearing once. The data belong to a study of blood T cell repertoires in COVID-19. Overall study context: Acute and convalescent COVID-19 specimens originated in the United States, Italy and Spain.

V was cut by 6 bases and J by 2 bases, with 11 bases left in between. Germline assignment: CDR1 SGDLS and CDR2 YYNGEE. The CDR3 extends over 14 amino acids. This TCR was sampled from a human donor in a cohort sampled during active COVID-19. What was sequenced was peripheral blood. This sequence joins TRBV9 and TRBJ1-4; D is unresolved. The CDR3 sequence is CASTRSGTNEKLFF. The CDR3 region has the DNA TGTGCCAGCACCCGTTCGGGGACTAATGAAAAACTGTTTTTT.